These T cell receptor beta chains were read from a single sample in a study of blood T cell repertoires in COVID-19. The table came from immunoSEQ multiplex PCR; TCRdb's copy has only in-frame clones and leaves some out. The repertoire holds 250,000 to 300,000 clones, with approximately 92% as singletons. Sequencing was performed on peripheral blood. Receptors were obtained from a woman aged 40 to 55 who had recovered from COVID-19. CDR3s include the opening cysteine and the closing phenylalanine or tryptophan. D genes are given only for firm matches. Expanded clones are given a class, and other clones once, few, many or no size at all.

CDR3nt	CDR3aa	abundance	v_gene	len	j_gene	d_gene
TGTGCCAGCGCAACCGGGAGGAACACTGAAGCTTTCTTT	CASATGRNTEAFF	few	TRBV27	13	TRBJ1-1	-
TGCGCCAGCAGAAGGACTAGCGGGGGAACAGATACGCAGTATTTT	CASRRTSGGTDTQYF	-	TRBV4-1	15	TRBJ2-3	TRBD2
TGTGCCAGCAGCTTAGTTGGACAGTACAATGAGCAGTTCTTC	CASSLVGQYNEQFF	once	TRBV7-9	14	TRBJ2-1	-
TGTGCCACCAGATCGGGACAGACAGCGAACACCGGGGAGCTGTTTTTT	CATRSGQTANTGELFF	-	TRBV24-1	16	TRBJ2-2	TRBD1
TGTGCCAGTAGTATCTCGACAGGGGTAAATTACGAGCAGTACTTC	CASSISTGVNYEQYF	few	TRBV19	15	TRBJ2-7	TRBD1
TGTGCCAGCAGGTACACAGGGTACGAGCAGTACTTC	CASRYTGYEQYF	-	TRBV12-3/TRBV12-4	12	TRBJ2-7	-
TGTGCCAGCAGCTTAGGGACTGGAAACACCGGGGAGCTGTTTTTT	CASSLGTGNTGELFF	-	TRBV7-6	15	TRBJ2-2	-
TGCGCCAGCAGTGAGGCGGGATTAGGCACTGAAGCTTTCTTT	CASSEAGLGTEAFF	-	TRBV10-2	14	TRBJ1-1	-
TGTGCCAGTAGTATCGGGGGTGAGCAGTACTTC	CASSIGGEQYF	-	TRBV19	11	TRBJ2-7	-
TGTGCCACAAAGCGGGGGGACCAGGGTGAGCAGTTCTTC	CATKRGDQGEQFF	once	TRBV28	13	TRBJ2-1	TRBD2
TGTGCCAGCAGCTTAGTTTTAGAATCCCCTCGGTTCTTC	CASSLVLESPRFF	-	TRBV11-3	13	TRBJ2-1	-
TGTGCCAGCAGACTTGGGACTTACACTGAAGCTTTCTTT	CASRLGTYTEAFF	-	TRBV6-5	13	TRBJ1-1	-
TGTGCCAGCAGCCCGCTCCTTAGCGGGATTGGGACAGATACGCAGTATTTT	CASSPLLSGIGTDTQYF	-	TRBV11-3	17	TRBJ2-3	TRBD2
TGTGCCAGCAGCCAGGACAGGCTGAACACAGATACGCAGTATTTT	CASSQDRLNTDTQYF	few	TRBV3-1/TRBV3-2	15	TRBJ2-3	TRBD1
TGTGCCAGCAGCACCCGACTAGCGGGGAACACCGGGGAGCTGTTTTTT	CASSTRLAGNTGELFF	once	TRBV9	16	TRBJ2-2	TRBD2
TGTGCCATCACCCAGGACAGTCCTGGAAACACCATATATTTT	CAITQDSPGNTIYF	-	TRBV10-3	14	TRBJ1-3	-
TGTGCCAGCAGTTCCCCGGGACAGGGGCCGGGCGAGCAGTACTTC	CASSSPGQGPGEQYF	-	TRBV6-5	15	TRBJ2-7	TRBD1
TGTGCCAGCAGCCACCTAGCGGGAGGGCCCTACAATGAGCAGTTCTTC	CASSHLAGGPYNEQFF	-	TRBV11-1	16	TRBJ2-1	TRBD2
TGTGCCAGCAGCACCGGGACAGGGCGCGGGGAGGGGCAGCCCCAGCATTTT	CASSTGTGRGEGQPQHF	once	TRBV7-9	17	TRBJ1-5	TRBD1
TGTGCCAGCAGCGCGTGGACAGGCACAGATACGCAGTATTTT	CASSAWTGTDTQYF	-	TRBV5-4	14	TRBJ2-3	-
TGTGCCGCAGGGTGGAGCAATCAGCCCCAGCATTTT	CAAGWSNQPQHF	once	TRBV19	12	TRBJ1-5	-
TGTGCCAGCAGCTACTCGGGACAGGGGGCGGCAGATACGCAGTATTTT	CASSYSGQGAADTQYF	-	TRBV11-2	16	TRBJ2-3	TRBD1
TGTGCCAGCAGCCAGTCCCCCCTAGCGGGGGCAAAGGAGACCCAGTACTTC	CASSQSPLAGAKETQYF	-	TRBV7-6	17	TRBJ2-5	TRBD2
TGTGCCAGCAGCCAAGCTACCACCCCTCCGGGTGGCTACACCTTC	CASSQATTPPGGYTF	-	TRBV4-2	15	TRBJ1-2	-
TGTGCCAGCAGTCGGGCAGGAGGGGCGGCGTCCTACAATGAGCAGTTCTTC	CASSRAGGAASYNEQFF	-	TRBV27	17	TRBJ2-1	-
TGCAGCGTTGAGGGACAGGGTAGCGGAAAACTGTTTTTT	CSVEGQGSGKLFF	-	TRBV29-1	13	TRBJ1-4	TRBD1
TGTGCCAGCTCACCCCCGGGGGGTGCAGACAATGAGCAGTTCTTC	CASSPPGGADNEQFF	-	TRBV18	15	TRBJ2-1	TRBD2
TGTGCCAGCAGCCGAAAGACTAGTGAGTTGAATGAGCAGTTCTTC	CASSRKTSELNEQFF	-	TRBV4-2	15	TRBJ2-1	-
TGTGCCAGTAGTACTCCTAGCGGGGGGGCAAGTGAGCAGTTCTTC	CASSTPSGGASEQFF	once	TRBV19	15	TRBJ2-1	TRBD2
TGTGCCAGCAGTATCCGGGACAGGGGACTTCTTTACTTC	CASSIRDRGLLYF	-	TRBV6-5	13	TRBJ2-7	TRBD1
TGTGCCAGCAGCCCGAGACAGGGTAGCTATGAGCAGTTCTTC	CASSPRQGSYEQFF	-	TRBV5-4	14	TRBJ2-1	TRBD1
TGTGCCAGCAGCTTAACTGACAGAAATAATTCACCCCTCCACTTT	CASSLTDRNNSPLHF	-	TRBV11-1	15	TRBJ1-6	-
TGTGCCAGCAGCTTAGAGTCCAGCGGGAACACCGGGGAGCTGTTTTTT	CASSLESSGNTGELFF	-	TRBV7-6	16	TRBJ2-2	-
TGTGCCAGCAGCGCGGAGGGACAGGGTCAATCTGAAGCTTTCTTT	CASSAEGQGQSEAFF	-	TRBV9	15	TRBJ1-1	TRBD1
TGTGCCAGCAGCTTACTTTACCAAGAGACCCAGTACTTC	CASSLLYQETQYF	-	TRBV11-2	13	TRBJ2-5	-
TGTGCCAGCAGCTCAGGGACTTCGGGTGTTGATCCTTTCTTT	CASSSGTSGVDPFF	-	TRBV7-9	14	TRBJ1-1	-
TGTGCCAGCAGCTTAGCTTGGAGAGTTGTGAACACTGAAGCTTTCTTT	CASSLAWRVVNTEAFF	-	TRBV7-6	16	TRBJ1-1	-
TGCGCCAGCAGCTCAGGGGGCTCTGGAAACACCATATATTTT	CASSSGGSGNTIYF	once	TRBV5-1	14	TRBJ1-3	TRBD1
TGTGCCAGCAGTTTAAGGACAGGGGGGGCCTACACCTTC	CASSLRTGGAYTF	-	TRBV27	13	TRBJ1-2	TRBD1
TGCAGCGTTACGACAGGGGGTAGGGACACTGAAGCTTTCTTT	CSVTTGGRDTEAFF	few	TRBV29-1	14	TRBJ1-1	TRBD1
TGTGCCTGGAGTCCGGGACAGGGATTCGGTCAGCCCCAGCATTTT	CAWSPGQGFGQPQHF	once	TRBV30	15	TRBJ1-5	TRBD1
TGTGCCAGCAGCTTGGGGGGGGGTAGCTCCTACGAGCAGTACTTC	CASSLGGGSSYEQYF	-	TRBV5-4	15	TRBJ2-7	TRBD2
TGTGCCAGCAGCTCGATTAGCGGGAGTTCCGGGGAGCTGTTTTTT	CASSSISGSSGELFF	-	TRBV7-9	15	TRBJ2-2	TRBD2
TGTGCCAGCAGTATACAGGACAATCAGCCCCAGCATTTT	CASSIQDNQPQHF	-	TRBV27	13	TRBJ1-5	-
TGTGCCAGCAGCCAAGATCTCGGAAACACCATATATTTT	CASSQDLGNTIYF	-	TRBV3-1/TRBV3-2	13	TRBJ1-3	-
TGTGCCAGCTCACCGGACAGGGGCCCTAGCACAGATACGCAGTATTTT	CASSPDRGPSTDTQYF	-	TRBV18	16	TRBJ2-3	TRBD1
TGTGCCAGCAGCGCTCAGTCGAACACCGGGGAGCTGTTTTTT	CASSAQSNTGELFF	-	TRBV9	14	TRBJ2-2	-
TGTGCCAGCAGCATAGACAGGGTTTACGAGCAGTACTTC	CASSIDRVYEQYF	once	TRBV7-6	13	TRBJ2-7	TRBD1
TGCGCCAGCAGCCAAGATCCCCGGACAGGGAAAGAATACGAGCAGTACTTC	CASSQDPRTGKEYEQYF	-	TRBV4-1	17	TRBJ2-7	TRBD1
TGTGCCAGCAGCTTAGCGATTGGGACTGGGAGCTCCTACGAGCAGTACTTC	CASSLAIGTGSSYEQYF	-	TRBV7-6	17	TRBJ2-7	-
TGTGCCAGCAGCTTTACAAGATTAGATACGCAGTATTTT	CASSFTRLDTQYF	-	TRBV7-8	13	TRBJ2-3	-
TGTGCCAGTAGTCCTTACAGGGGGCATGGCTACACCTTC	CASSPYRGHGYTF	-	TRBV19	13	TRBJ1-2	TRBD1
TGCGCCAGCAGCTTATTAGCGGACCAAGAGACCCAGTACTTC	CASSLLADQETQYF	-	TRBV5-1	14	TRBJ2-5	-
TGTGCCAGCAGCCCAGACAACTCTGGGGCCAACGTCCTGACTTTC	CASSPDNSGANVLTF	-	TRBV7-3	15	TRBJ2-6	-
TGTGCCAGCAGTTACAGGGGGGACTATGGCTACACCTTC	CASSYRGDYGYTF	-	TRBV28	13	TRBJ1-2	TRBD1
TGCGCCAGCAGCCAAGGGGGGACTAGCGCCAGGACCCAGTACTTC	CASSQGGTSARTQYF	-	TRBV4-3	15	TRBJ2-5	TRBD2
TGTGCCAGCTCGACCGTTCTGGGGGGTTGGGCCCTCCACTTT	CASSTVLGGWALHF	-	TRBV18	14	TRBJ1-6	-